The clone carrying this T cell receptor beta chain was detected many times. What it binds is unknown. The data derive from a study of early T cells in non-severe SARS-CoV-2 infection. The CDR3 is 15 residues long. Trimming took off 2 bases at V and 0 bases at J, with 9 bases between the two ends. Researchers tagged individual cDNA molecules with unique molecular identifiers. Each CDR3 protein gets one entry after TCRdb re-called the 5' RACE reads with MiXCR. The sample holds more than 40,000 distinct CDR3 sequences, 5.4% seen once. Points from the study as a whole: Database matching using VDJdb favored anti-spike CD8 responses, with private and CD4 specificities left missing.

The V gene is TRBV12-3 or TRBV12-4, the J gene TRBJ2-3; no reliable D call. This clonotype originated in an adult who was a healthcare worker with PCR-confirmed SARS-CoV-2 infection or an uninfected control (not recorded which). The sample here was whole blood, taken at baseline. The CDR3 spells CASSLWALSTDTQYF. The CDR3 nucleotides read TGTGCCAGCAGTTTATGGGCACTAAGCACAGATACGCAGTATTTT.